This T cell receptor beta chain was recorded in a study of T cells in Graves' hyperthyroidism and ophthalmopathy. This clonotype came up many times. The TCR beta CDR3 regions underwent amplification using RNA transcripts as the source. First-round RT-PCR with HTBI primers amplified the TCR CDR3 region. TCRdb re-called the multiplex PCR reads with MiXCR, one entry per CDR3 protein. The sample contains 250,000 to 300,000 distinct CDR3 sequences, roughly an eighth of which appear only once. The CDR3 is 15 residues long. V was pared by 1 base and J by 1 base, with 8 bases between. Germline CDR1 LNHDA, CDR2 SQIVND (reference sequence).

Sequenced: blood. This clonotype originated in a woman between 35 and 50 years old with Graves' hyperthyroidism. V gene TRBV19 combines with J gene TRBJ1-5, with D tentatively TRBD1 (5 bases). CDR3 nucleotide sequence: TGTGCCAGTAGTATAGCGGGGGGGAGCAATCAGCCCCAGCATTTT. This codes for CASSIAGGSNQPQHF.